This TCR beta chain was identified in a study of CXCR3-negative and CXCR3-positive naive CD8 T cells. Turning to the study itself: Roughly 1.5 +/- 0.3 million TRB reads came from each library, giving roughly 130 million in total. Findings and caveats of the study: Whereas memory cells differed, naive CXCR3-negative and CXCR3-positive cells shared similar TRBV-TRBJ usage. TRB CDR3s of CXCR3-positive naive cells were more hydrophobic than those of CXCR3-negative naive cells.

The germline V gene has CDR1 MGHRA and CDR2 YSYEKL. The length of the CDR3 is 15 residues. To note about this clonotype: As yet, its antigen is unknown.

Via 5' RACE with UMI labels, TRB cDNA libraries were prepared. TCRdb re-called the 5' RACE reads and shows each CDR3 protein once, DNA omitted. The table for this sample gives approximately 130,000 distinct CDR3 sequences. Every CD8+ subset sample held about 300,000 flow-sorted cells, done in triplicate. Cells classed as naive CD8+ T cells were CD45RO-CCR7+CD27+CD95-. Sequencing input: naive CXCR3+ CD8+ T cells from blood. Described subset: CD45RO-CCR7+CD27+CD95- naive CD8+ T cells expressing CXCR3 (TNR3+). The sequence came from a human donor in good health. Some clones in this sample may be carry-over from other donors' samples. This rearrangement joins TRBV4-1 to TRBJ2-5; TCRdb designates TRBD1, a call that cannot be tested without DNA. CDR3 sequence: CASSQVPGAQETQYF.